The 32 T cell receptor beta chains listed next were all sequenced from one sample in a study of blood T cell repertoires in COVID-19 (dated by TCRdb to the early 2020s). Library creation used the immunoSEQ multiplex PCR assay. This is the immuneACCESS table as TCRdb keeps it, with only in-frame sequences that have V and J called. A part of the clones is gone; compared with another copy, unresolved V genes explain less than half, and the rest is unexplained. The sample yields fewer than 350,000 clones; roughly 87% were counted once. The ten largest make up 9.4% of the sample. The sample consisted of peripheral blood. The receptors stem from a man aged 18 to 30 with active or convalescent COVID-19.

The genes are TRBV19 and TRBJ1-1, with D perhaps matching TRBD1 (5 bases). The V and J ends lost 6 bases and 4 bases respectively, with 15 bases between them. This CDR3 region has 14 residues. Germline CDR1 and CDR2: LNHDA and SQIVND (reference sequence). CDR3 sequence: CASSTNRQLTEAFF. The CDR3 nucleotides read TGTGCCAGTAGCACAAACCGACAGCTCACTGAAGCTTTCTTT.

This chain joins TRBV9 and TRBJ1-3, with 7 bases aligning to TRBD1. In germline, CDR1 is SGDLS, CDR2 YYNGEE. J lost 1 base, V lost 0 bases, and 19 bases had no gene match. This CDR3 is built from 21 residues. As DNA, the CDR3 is TGTGCCAGCAGCGTAGCCGAGGTAGGGACAGTCATGGCCCCTTCTGGAAACACCATATATTTT. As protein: CASSVAEVGTVMAPSGNTIYF.

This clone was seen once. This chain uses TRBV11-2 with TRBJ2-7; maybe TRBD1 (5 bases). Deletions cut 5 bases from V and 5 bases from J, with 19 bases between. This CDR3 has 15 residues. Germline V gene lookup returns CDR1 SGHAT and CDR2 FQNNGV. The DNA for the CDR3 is TGTGCCAGCAGCCCTTTGGGCAGGGTGCGTCACGAGCAGTACTTC. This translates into CASSPLGRVRHEQYF. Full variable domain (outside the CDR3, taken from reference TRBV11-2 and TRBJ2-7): EAGVAQSPRYKIIEKRQSVAFWCNPISGHATLYWYQQILGQGPKLLIQFQNNGVVDDSQLPKDRFSAERLKGVDSTLKIQPAKLEDSAVYLCASSPLGRVRHEQYFGPGTRLTVT.

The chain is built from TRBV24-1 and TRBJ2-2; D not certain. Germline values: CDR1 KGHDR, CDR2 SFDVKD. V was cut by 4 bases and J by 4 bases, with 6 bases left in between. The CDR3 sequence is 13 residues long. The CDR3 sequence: CATSDSVTGELFF. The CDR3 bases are TGTGCCACCAGTGACAGTGTCACCGGGGAGCTGTTTTTT.

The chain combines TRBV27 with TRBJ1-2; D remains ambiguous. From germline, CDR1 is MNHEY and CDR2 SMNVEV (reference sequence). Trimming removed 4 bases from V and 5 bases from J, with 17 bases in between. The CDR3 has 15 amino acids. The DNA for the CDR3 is TGTGCCAGCAGTTGGGCAGGTTCAAAATTATATGGCTACACCTTC. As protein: CASSWAGSKLYGYTF.

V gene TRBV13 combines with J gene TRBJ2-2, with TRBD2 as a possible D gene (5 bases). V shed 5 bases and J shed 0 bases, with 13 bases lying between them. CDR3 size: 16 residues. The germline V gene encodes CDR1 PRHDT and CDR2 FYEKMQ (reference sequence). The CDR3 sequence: CASSTQSGTNTGELFF. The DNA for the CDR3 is TGTGCCAGCAGCACGCAGTCGGGAACGAACACCGGGGAGCTGTTTTTT.

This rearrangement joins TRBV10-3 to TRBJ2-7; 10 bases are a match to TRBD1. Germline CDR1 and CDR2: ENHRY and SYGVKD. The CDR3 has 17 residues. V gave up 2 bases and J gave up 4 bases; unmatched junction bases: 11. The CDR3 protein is CAISEPRAGQGQYEQYF. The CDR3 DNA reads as TGTGCCATCAGTGAGCCCCGGGCGGGACAGGGGCAGTACGAGCAGTACTTC.

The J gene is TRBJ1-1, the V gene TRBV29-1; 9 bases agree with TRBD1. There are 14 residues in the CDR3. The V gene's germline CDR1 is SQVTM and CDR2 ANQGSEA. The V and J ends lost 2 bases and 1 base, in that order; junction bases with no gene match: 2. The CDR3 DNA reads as TGCAGCGTTGAAAGGGACAGGGAGAACACTGAAGCTTTCTTT. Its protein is CSVERDRENTEAFF.

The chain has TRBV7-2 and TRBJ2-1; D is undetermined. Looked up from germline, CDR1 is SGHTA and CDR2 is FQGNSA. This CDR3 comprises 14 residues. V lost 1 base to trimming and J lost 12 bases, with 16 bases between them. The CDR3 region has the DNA TGTGCCAGCAGCTTAGTGCCCGTCTCCCTATGGCAGTTCTTC. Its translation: CASSLVPVSLWQFF.

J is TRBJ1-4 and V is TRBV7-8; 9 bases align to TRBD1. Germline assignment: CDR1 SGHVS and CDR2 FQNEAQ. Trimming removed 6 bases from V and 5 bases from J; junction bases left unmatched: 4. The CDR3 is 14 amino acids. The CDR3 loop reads CASSPGTGNEKLFF. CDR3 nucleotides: TGTGCCAGCAGTCCCGGGACAGGGAATGAAAAACTGTTTTTT.

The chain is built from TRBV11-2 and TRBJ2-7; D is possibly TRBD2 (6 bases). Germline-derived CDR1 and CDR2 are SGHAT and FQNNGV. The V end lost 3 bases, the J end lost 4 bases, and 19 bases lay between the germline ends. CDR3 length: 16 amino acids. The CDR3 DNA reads TGTGCCAGCAGCTTTAAACGGGGGACTCCTACTTACGAGCAGTACTTC. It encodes CASSFKRGTPTYEQYF.

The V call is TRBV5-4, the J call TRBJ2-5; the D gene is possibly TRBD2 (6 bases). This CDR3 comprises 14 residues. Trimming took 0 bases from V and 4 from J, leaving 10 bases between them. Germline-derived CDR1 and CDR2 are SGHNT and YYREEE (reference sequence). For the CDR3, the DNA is TGTGCCAGCAGCTTGGCGGGGGAAGGAGAGACCCAGTACTTC. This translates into CASSLAGEGETQYF.

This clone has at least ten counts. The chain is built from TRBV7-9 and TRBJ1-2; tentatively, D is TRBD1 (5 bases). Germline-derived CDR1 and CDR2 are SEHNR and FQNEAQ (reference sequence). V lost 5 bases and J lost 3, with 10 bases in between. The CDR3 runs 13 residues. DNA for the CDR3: TGTGCCAGCAGCGAAGACAGACACTATGGCTACACCTTC. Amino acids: CASSEDRHYGYTF.

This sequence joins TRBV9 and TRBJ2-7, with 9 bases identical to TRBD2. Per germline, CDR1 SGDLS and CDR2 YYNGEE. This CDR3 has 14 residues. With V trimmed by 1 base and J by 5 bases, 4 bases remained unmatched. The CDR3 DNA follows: TGTGCCAGCAGCGTAAGCAGCGGGGGGAACGAGCAGTACTTC. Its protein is CASSVSSGGNEQYF.

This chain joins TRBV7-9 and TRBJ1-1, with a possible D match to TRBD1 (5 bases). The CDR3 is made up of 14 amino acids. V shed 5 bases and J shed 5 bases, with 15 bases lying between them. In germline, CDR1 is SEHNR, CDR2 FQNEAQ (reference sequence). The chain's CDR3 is CASSPTGVRTEAFF. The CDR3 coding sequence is TGTGCCAGCAGCCCTACAGGTGTCAGGACTGAAGCTTTCTTT. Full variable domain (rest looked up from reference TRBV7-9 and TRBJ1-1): DTGVSQNPRHKITKRGQNVTFRCDPISEHNRLYWYRQTLGQGPEFLTYFQNEAQLEKSRLLSDRFSAERPKGSFSTLEIQRTEQGDSAMYLCASSPTGVRTEAFFGQGTRLTVV.

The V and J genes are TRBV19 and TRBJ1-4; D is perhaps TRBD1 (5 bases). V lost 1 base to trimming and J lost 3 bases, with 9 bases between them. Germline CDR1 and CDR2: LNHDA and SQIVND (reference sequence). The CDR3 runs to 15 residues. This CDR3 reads CASSIGWGANEKLFF. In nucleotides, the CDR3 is TGTGCCAGTAGTATAGGATGGGGGGCTAATGAAAAACTGTTTTTT.

The CDR3 protein is CASSPGQGSTNEKLFF. CDR3 coding DNA: TGCGCCAGCAGCCCGGGACAGGGGTCGACTAATGAAAAACTGTTTTTT. The chain is built from TRBV5-1 and TRBJ1-4; 10 positions match TRBD1. The CDR3 contains 16 residues. The V gene's germline CDR1 is SGHRS and CDR2 YFSETQ. Trimming at V came to 4 bases and at J to 2 bases, leaving 5 bases not matched to a gene.

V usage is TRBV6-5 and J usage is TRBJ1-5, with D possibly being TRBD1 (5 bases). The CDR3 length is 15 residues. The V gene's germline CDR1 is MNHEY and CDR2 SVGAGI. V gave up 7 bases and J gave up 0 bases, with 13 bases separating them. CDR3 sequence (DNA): TGTGCCAGCACGAGGTTAGGGGCTAGCAATCAGCCCCAGCATTTT. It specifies CASTRLGASNQPQHF.

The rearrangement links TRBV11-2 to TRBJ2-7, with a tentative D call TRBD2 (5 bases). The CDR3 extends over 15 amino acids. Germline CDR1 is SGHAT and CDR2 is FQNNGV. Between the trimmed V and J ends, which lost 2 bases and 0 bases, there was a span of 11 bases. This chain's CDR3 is CASSLFGGLSYEQYF. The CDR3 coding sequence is TGTGCCAGCAGCTTATTTGGCGGGCTCTCCTACGAGCAGTACTTC.

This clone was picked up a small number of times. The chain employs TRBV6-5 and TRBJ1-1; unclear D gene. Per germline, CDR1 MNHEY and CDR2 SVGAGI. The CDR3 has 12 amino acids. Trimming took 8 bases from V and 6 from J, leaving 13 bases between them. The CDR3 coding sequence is TGTGCCAGCGTACCGCCAGGCGCTGAAGCTTTCTTT. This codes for CASVPPGAEAFF.

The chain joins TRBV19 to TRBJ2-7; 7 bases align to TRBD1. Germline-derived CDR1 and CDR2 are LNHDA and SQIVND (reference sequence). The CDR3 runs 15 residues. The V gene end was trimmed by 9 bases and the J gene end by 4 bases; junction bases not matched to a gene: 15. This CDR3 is CARIDSCTGVYEQYF. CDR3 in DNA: TGTGCCAGGATTGACTCCTGCACAGGGGTATACGAGCAGTACTTC.

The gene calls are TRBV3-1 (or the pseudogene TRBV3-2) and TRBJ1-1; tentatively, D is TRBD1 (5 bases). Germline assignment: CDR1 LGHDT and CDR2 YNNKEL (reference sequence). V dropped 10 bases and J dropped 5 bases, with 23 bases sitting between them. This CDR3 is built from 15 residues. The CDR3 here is CATTRNRSQLTEAFF. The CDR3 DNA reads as TGTGCCACCACCCGGAACAGGAGCCAGTTAACTGAAGCTTTCTTT.

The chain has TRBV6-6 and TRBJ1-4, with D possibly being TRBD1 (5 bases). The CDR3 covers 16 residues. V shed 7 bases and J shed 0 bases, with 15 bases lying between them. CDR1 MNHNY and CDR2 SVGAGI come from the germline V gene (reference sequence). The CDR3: CASTGDRLSTNEKLFF. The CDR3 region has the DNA TGTGCCAGCACCGGAGACAGATTGTCAACTAATGAAAAACTGTTTTTT.

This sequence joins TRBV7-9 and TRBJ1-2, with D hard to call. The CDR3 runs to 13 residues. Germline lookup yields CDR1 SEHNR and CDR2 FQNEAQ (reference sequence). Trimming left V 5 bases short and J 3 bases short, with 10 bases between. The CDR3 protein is CASSPSRDYGYTF. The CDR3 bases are TGTGCCAGCAGCCCGTCCCGGGACTATGGCTACACCTTC.

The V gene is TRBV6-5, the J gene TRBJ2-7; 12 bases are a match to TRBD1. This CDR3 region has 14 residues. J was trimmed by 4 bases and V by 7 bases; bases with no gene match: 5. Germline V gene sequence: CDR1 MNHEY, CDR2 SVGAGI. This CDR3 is CASTQGQGAYEQYF. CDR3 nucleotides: TGTGCCAGCACCCAGGGACAGGGGGCTTACGAGCAGTACTTC.

The CDR3 sequence is CASSSSTSGGDTQYF. The CDR3 DNA follows: TGTGCCAGCAGCAGTAGCACGAGCGGGGGAGATACGCAGTATTTT. The chain uses TRBV9 and TRBJ2-3; 8 bases map to TRBD2. CDR3 size: 15 residues. Looked up from germline, CDR1 is SGDLS and CDR2 is YYNGEE. Trimming took 4 bases from V and 5 from J; bases not matched to a gene: 9.

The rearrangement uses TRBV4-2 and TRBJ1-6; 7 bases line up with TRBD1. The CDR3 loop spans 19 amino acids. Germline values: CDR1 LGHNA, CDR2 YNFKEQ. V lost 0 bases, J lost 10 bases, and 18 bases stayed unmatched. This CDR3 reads CASSQDPRTGPGAYSPLHF. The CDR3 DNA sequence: TGTGCCAGCAGCCAAGATCCTAGGACAGGACCAGGGGCGTACTCACCCCTCCACTTT.

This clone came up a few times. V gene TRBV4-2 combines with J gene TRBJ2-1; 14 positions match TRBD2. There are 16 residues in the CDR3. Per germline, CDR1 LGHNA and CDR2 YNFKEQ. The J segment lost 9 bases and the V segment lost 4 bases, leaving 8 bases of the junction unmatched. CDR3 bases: TGTGCCAGCAGCCGCACGACTAGCGGGGGGGCCGCTGAGCAGTTCTTC. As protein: CASSRTTSGGAAEQFF.

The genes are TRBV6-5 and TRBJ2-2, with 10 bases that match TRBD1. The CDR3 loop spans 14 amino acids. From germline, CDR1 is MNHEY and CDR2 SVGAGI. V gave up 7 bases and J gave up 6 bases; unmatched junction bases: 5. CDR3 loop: CASTKGQGAGELFF. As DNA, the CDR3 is TGTGCCAGCACCAAAGGACAGGGGGCCGGGGAGCTGTTTTTT.

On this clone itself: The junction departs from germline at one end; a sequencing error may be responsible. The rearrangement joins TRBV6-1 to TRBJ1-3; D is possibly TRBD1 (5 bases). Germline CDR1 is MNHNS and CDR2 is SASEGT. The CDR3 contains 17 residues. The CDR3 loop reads CASSEGPGYVSGNTIYF. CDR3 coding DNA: TGTGCCAGCAGCGAAGGGCCAGGGTATGTGTCCGGAAACACCATATATTTT.

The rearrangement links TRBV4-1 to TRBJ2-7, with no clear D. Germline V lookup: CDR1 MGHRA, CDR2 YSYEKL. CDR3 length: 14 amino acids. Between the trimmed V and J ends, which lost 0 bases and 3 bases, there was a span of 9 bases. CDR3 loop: CASSQDSENYEQYF. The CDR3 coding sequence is TGCGCCAGCAGCCAAGATTCAGAAAACTACGAGCAGTACTTC.

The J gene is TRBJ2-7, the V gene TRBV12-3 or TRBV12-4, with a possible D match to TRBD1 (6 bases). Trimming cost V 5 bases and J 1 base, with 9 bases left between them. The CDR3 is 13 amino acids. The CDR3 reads CASSTGKSYEQYF. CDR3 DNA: TGTGCCAGCAGTACAGGGAAATCCTACGAGCAGTACTTC.